The 2 T cell receptor beta chains below come from one sample, sequenced in a study of cytomegalovirus exposure and HLA in healthy donors. 13 Jbeta primers and 60 Vbeta primers were used for the PCR. Data came from immunoSEQ multiplex PCR; TCRdb stores just in-frame clones and leaves some out. The sample shows 100,000 to 150,000 clones, around 76% of them seen only once. Material: PBMCs. All receptors come from a woman aged 60 to 75 in good health and CMV-seropositive.

The chain uses TRBV6-5 and TRBJ1-2; the match to TRBD1 covers 7 bases. Germline assignment: CDR1 MNHEY and CDR2 SVGAGI. The CDR3 length is 13 residues. Trimming cost V 6 bases and J 6 bases; bases outside gene matches: 7. The CDR3 spells CASRTNTGDGYTF. As DNA, the CDR3 is TGTGCCAGCAGAACAAATACAGGGGATGGCTACACCTTC.

The gene calls are TRBV13 and TRBJ2-3; the match to TRBD2 covers 9 bases. The V gene's germline CDR1 is PRHDT and CDR2 FYEKMQ (reference sequence). The CDR3 runs to 16 residues. Trimming removed 4 bases from V and 6 bases from J; junction bases left unmatched: 11. The CDR3 DNA reads TGTGCCAGCAGCTCCTCGACTAGCGGATTATGGGATACGCAGTATTTT. This codes for CASSSSTSGLWDTQYF. The full variable domain, rest sourced from reference TRBV13 and TRBJ2-3, is AAGVIQSPRHLIKEKRETATLKCYPIPRHDTVYWYQQGPGQDPQFLISFYEKMQSDKGSIPDRFSAQQFSDYHSELNMSSLELGDSALYFCASSSSTSGLWDTQYFGPGTRLTVL.